This TCR beta chain derives from a study of monozygotic twins with inflammatory bowel disease. About this clonotype itself: What it recognizes is unknown.

Starting material for each TCR library was roughly 3,500 ng of total RNA. One entry per CDR3 protein, without DNA, is what TCRdb gives after re-calling the 5' RACE reads. The ten most abundant clones cover 5.6% of a sample with some 300,000 distinct CDR3 sequences. The germline V gene encodes CDR1 DFQATT and CDR2 SNEGSKA (reference sequence). The CDR3 loop spans 12 amino acids. Study-wide points: Cells of different T cell subtypes could not be told apart. A lone strong IBD-associated signal or clonotype found no support.

The sequenced sample consisted of blood. V is TRBV20-1 and J is TRBJ2-1. The source of this sequence is a human donor with ulcerative colitis or Crohn's disease, or a healthy co-twin of an affected twin (not recorded which). The CDR3 loop reads CSARSFGNEQFF.